The 30 T cell receptor beta chains below come from one sample, sequenced in a study of T cell responses to AZD1222 COVID-19 vaccine. The repertoire was sequenced with immunoSEQ multiplex PCR; TCRdb's copy has only in-frame clones and lacks some. Of some 150,000 clones in the sample, about 82% were seen once. This material consisted of peripheral blood, taken 28 days after the second dose of the MenACWY control vaccine. These receptors all stem from an adult who received the MenACWY meningococcal vaccine as a control.

This chain connects TRBV21-1 to TRBJ1-2. TRBV21-1 is marked as a pseudogene. This CDR3 is 16 amino acids long. CDR3 sequence (DNA): TGTGCCAGCAGCAAGGTCCCCAGGGGGGGGGACTATGGCTACACCTTC. Translated: CASSKVPRGGDYGYTF.

J is TRBJ2-1 and V is TRBV24-1, with 12 bases that match TRBD2. This CDR3 contains 17 residues. Per the germline V gene, CDR1 is KGHDR and CDR2 is SFDVKD. The junction had 6 bases not matched to a gene; V was cut back by 3 bases and J by 4 bases. CDR3 residues: CATSDIWTSGAYNEQFF. For the CDR3, the DNA is TGTGCCACCAGTGATATCTGGACTAGCGGGGCATACAATGAGCAGTTCTTC.

J is TRBJ1-5 and V is TRBV20-1; D uncertain. Trimming removed 3 bases at V and 2 bases at J, with 11 bases between. The CDR3 is made up of 14 amino acids. Germline V gives CDR1 DFQATT, CDR2 SNEGSKA (reference sequence). DNA for the CDR3: TGCAGTGCTAGTGGGCAGGAAGGCAATCAGCCCCAGCATTTT. Translating gives CSASGQEGNQPQHF.

This chain's CDR3 is CASSLEGYSEAFF. The CDR3, as DNA: TGTGCCAGCAGCTTAGAGGGGTATAGTGAAGCTTTCTTT. J is TRBJ1-1 and V is TRBV7-2; maybe TRBD1 (5 bases). The CDR3 covers 13 residues. Germline loops: CDR1 SGHTA, CDR2 FQGNSA. The V end lost 1 base, the J end lost 7 bases, and 10 bases lay between the germline ends.

The rearrangement links TRBV5-5 to TRBJ1-5; 7 bases are shared with TRBD1. The germline CDR1 and CDR2 sequences are SGHKS and YYEKEE (reference sequence). The CDR3 loop spans 12 amino acids. The junction had 5 bases not matched to a gene; V was cut back by 3 bases and J by 11 bases. CDR3 loop: CASSSQGLAQHF. In DNA, the CDR3 is TGTGCCAGCAGCTCACAGGGGTTGGCCCAGCATTTT.

The chain is built from TRBV4-3 and TRBJ1-4; 8 bases agree with TRBD1. CDR3 length: 15 residues. CDR1 is LGHNA, CDR2 YSLEER, per germline. Trimming cost V 0 bases and J 5 bases; bases outside gene matches: 2. CDR3 region: CASSQENRGNEKLFF. The CDR3 DNA sequence: TGCGCCAGCAGCCAAGAAAACAGGGGGAATGAAAAACTGTTTTTT.

This sequence joins TRBV6-4 and TRBJ2-2, with a possible D match to TRBD2 (5 bases). The V end lost 6 bases, the J end lost 6 bases, and 11 bases lay between the germline ends. The germline CDR1 and CDR2 sequences are MRHNA and SNTAGT. The CDR3 loop spans 13 amino acids. The CDR3 here is CASRSGWAGELFF. CDR3 nucleotide sequence: TGTGCCAGCAGGTCGGGATGGGCCGGGGAGCTGTTTTTT.

The chain has TRBV6-5 and TRBJ1-2; D is unresolved. Germline V CDR1 and CDR2: MNHEY, SVGAGI. There are 12 residues in the CDR3. V gave up 7 bases and J gave up 8 bases, with 14 bases separating them. The CDR3 region has the DNA TGTGCCAGCAATGCAAACACGAAGGGCTACACCTTC. Amino acids: CASNANTKGYTF.

Within the sample, this clone is medium-sized (0.01 to 0.1%). This chain links TRBV6-1 with TRBJ1-2, with unresolved D. This CDR3 contains 13 residues. The ends were cut back, 2 bases at V and 5 bases at J, with 9 bases in the middle. Germline V CDR1 and CDR2: MNHNS, SASEGT. In nucleotides, the CDR3 is TGTGCCAGCAGTGAACAGCAAGGGTATGGCTACACCTTC. It specifies CASSEQQGYGYTF.

The V and J genes are TRBV11-2 and TRBJ1-3, with D tentatively TRBD1 (5 bases). This CDR3 spans 14 amino acids. Germline V gene sequence: CDR1 SGHAT, CDR2 FQNNGV. Between the trimmed V and J ends, which lost 8 bases and 3 bases, there was a span of 14 bases. CDR3 sequence (DNA): TGTGCCAGCGCTCGAGGGGCTGTTGGAAACACCATATATTTT. The encoded protein is CASARGAVGNTIYF. Together with reference TRBV11-2 and TRBJ1-3, the CDR3 gives the full variable domain: EAGVAQSPRYKIIEKRQSVAFWCNPISGHATLYWYQQILGQGPKLLIQFQNNGVVDDSQLPKDRFSAERLKGVDSTLKIQPAKLEDSAVYLCASARGAVGNTIYFGEGSWLTVV.

CDR3 in DNA: TGTGCCAGCAGCGTACAGAGCTCTGGAAACACCATATATTTT. Protein: CASSVQSSGNTIYF. V gene TRBV7-2 combines with J gene TRBJ1-3, with D uncertain. Germline V gene sequence: CDR1 SGHTA, CDR2 FQGNSA. The CDR3 runs 14 residues. V dropped 5 bases and J dropped 0 bases, with 8 bases sitting between them. Drawing the rest from reference TRBV7-2 and TRBJ1-3, the complete variable domain is GAGVSQSPSNKVTEKGKDVELRCDPISGHTALYWYRQSLGQGLEFLIYFQGNSAPDKSGLPSDRFSAERTGGSVSTLTIQRTQQEDSAVYLCASSVQSSGNTIYFGEGSWLTVV.

This chain connects TRBV4-1 to TRBJ1-1; D unclear. Germline V gives CDR1 MGHRA, CDR2 YSYEKL. The CDR3 loop spans 14 amino acids. The germline V and J ends were trimmed by 1 base and 2 bases, with 8 bases remaining between them. Here the CDR3 reads CASSQAPRNTEAFF. The CDR3 bases are TGCGCCAGCAGCCAAGCCCCAAGAAACACTGAAGCTTTCTTT.

The gene calls are TRBV4-1 and TRBJ2-2; a weak D match, TRBD2 (6 bases). The CDR3 runs 15 residues. CDR1 is MGHRA, CDR2 YSYEKL, per germline. V shed 1 base and J shed 0 bases, with 6 bases lying between them. The CDR3 reads CASSQAGANTGELFF. The CDR3 DNA follows: TGCGCCAGCAGCCAAGCGGGGGCGAACACCGGGGAGCTGTTTTTT.

This sequence joins TRBV11-3 and TRBJ1-4; 9 nucleotides align to TRBD1. Trimming at V came to 4 bases and at J to 6 bases, leaving 6 bases not matched to a gene. The CDR3 is 15 amino acids. The germline gives CDR1 SGHNT, CDR2 YENEEA. The CDR3 DNA follows: TGTGCCAGCAGCTGCAGGGACAGGGATCATGAAAAACTGTTTTTT. It translates to CASSCRDRDHEKLFF.

This clone was seen only a few times. The CDR3 region has the DNA TGTGCCAGCAGACCGGACAGGGTGGCGACTGAAGCTTTCTTT. This gives the protein CASRPDRVATEAFF. The rearrangement uses TRBV5-4 and TRBJ1-1; 8 nucleotides align to TRBD1. V shed 5 bases, J shed 5 bases, and the junction held 8 bases outside the gene matches. CDR1 and CDR2 from the germline V gene are SGHNT and YYREEE (reference sequence). The CDR3 contains 14 residues.

The chain employs TRBV5-8 and TRBJ1-3; a weak D match, TRBD1 (5 bases). The CDR3 totals 15 residues. CDR1 is SGHTS, CDR2 YDEGEE, per germline. The V gene lost 0 bases and the J gene lost 6 bases, with 13 bases spanning the gap. DNA for the CDR3: TGTGCCAGCAGCTTGGGTGCAGGGTGGGAAAACACCATATATTTT. Translating gives CASSLGAGWENTIYF.

The V gene is TRBV11-1, the J gene TRBJ1-2; the D gene is possibly TRBD1 (5 bases). The CDR3 sequence is 14 residues long. The V end was cut by 1 base, the J end by 4 bases, with 10 bases between. Germline V CDR1 and CDR2: SGHAT, FQDESV (reference sequence). The CDR3 nucleotides are TGTGCCAGCAGCTTAGAGGCAGGGCCCTATGGCTACACCTTC. Translated, it gives CASSLEAGPYGYTF.

The V and J genes are TRBV5-1 and TRBJ1-2, with TRBD1 as a possible D gene (5 bases). Trimming shortened V by 4 bases and J by 4 bases, and 11 bases separated the two germline ends. The CDR3 has 13 residues. CDR1 is SGHRS, CDR2 YFSETQ, per germline. The CDR3 is CASSPYRIYGYTF. The CDR3 coding sequence is TGCGCCAGCAGCCCTTACAGGATCTATGGCTACACCTTC.

The chain carries TRBV11-2 and TRBJ1-1; D is ambiguous. This CDR3 contains 15 residues. CDR1 is SGHAT and CDR2 is FQNNGV in the germline V gene. Trimming shortened V by 5 bases and J by 2 bases, and 15 bases separated the two germline ends. The CDR3 DNA follows: TGTGCCAGCAGCCGAAACCGGGTCGTCAACACTGAAGCTTTCTTT. Its translation: CASSRNRVVNTEAFF.

The chain employs TRBV29-1 and TRBJ1-1; 7 bases are a match to TRBD1. CDR3 length equals 13 residues. With 7 bases clipped from V and 1 base from J, the junction kept 6 bases outside the gene matches. Germline CDR1 is SQVTM and CDR2 is ANQGSEA. The CDR3 sequence: CSASGQPNTEAFF. The CDR3 DNA reads TGCAGCGCATCGGGACAGCCGAACACTGAAGCTTTCTTT.

V is TRBV5-1 and J is TRBJ1-2; D remains ambiguous. The CDR3 loop spans 17 amino acids. Germline CDR1 and CDR2: SGHRS and YFSETQ. Trimming took 4 bases from V and 3 from J, leaving 22 bases between them. Written as DNA, the CDR3 is TGCGCCAGCAGCCCCTGGGCGGGAAGGATCGATCACTATGGCTACACCTTC. Residues: CASSPWAGRIDHYGYTF.

This clone was detected only once. CDR3: CATSDSRGRAYRVTGELFF. CDR3 in DNA: TGTGCCACCAGTGATTCGAGAGGGAGGGCCTATCGGGTCACCGGGGAGCTGTTTTTT. The chain uses TRBV24-1 and TRBJ2-2; 7 nucleotides line up with TRBD2. Germline CDR1 and CDR2: KGHDR and SFDVKD. The CDR3 sequence is 19 residues long. V lost 2 bases to trimming and J lost 4 bases; unmatched junction nucleotides: 15.

This clone has a handful of counts. This rearrangement joins TRBV4-3 to TRBJ2-5, with D perhaps matching TRBD1 (6 bases). The CDR3 contains 14 residues. The V end was cut by 2 bases, the J end by 4 bases, with 11 bases between. From germline, CDR1 is LGHNA and CDR2 YSLEER. The CDR3 loop reads CASSQHREGETQYF. The CDR3 nucleotides read TGCGCCAGCAGCCAACACAGGGAAGGAGAGACCCAGTACTTC.

The chain couples TRBV18 to TRBJ1-1; TRBD1 aligns across 8 bases. Germline CDR1 reads KGHSH; CDR2 reads LQKENI. This CDR3 is 15 amino acids long. The J segment lost 2 bases and the V segment lost 8 bases, leaving 10 bases of the junction unmatched. The CDR3 coding sequence is TGTGCCAGCGCTAACCACAGGGGGGCTAACACTGAAGCTTTCTTT. It translates to CASANHRGANTEAFF.

The rearrangement links TRBV7-9 to TRBJ2-1; TRBD1 matches 9 bases. V trimming: 6 bases; J trimming: 7 bases; junction bases outside the gene matches: 4. From germline, CDR1 is SEHNR and CDR2 FQNEAQ (reference sequence). The CDR3 is 13 amino acids. Written as DNA, the CDR3 is TGTGCCAGCAGTCGGACAGGGGATAATGAGCAGTTCTTC. Its protein product is CASSRTGDNEQFF. The full variable domain, completed using reference TRBV7-9 and TRBJ2-1, is DTGVSQNPRHKITKRGQNVTFRCDPISEHNRLYWYRQTLGQGPEFLTYFQNEAQLEKSRLLSDRFSAERPKGSFSTLEIQRTEQGDSAMYLCASSRTGDNEQFFGPGTRLTVL.

The gene calls are TRBV6-5 and TRBJ1-1; D gene ambiguous. CDR1 and CDR2 from the germline V gene are MNHEY and SVGAGI. The CDR3 loop spans 15 amino acids. Trimming removed 3 bases at V and 1 base at J, with 12 bases between. CDR3 residues: CASSYRQATNTEAFF. In DNA form, the CDR3 reads TGTGCCAGCAGTTATAGGCAGGCGACGAACACTGAAGCTTTCTTT.

This chain links TRBV11-3 with TRBJ2-7; 7 nucleotides match TRBD2. Germline CDR1 and CDR2: SGHNT and YENEEA. The CDR3 loop spans 13 amino acids. V shed 1 base and J 6 bases; nucleotides not matched to a gene: 3. In nucleotides, the CDR3 is TGTGCCAGCAGCTTAGGCGGGAGTCGCGAGCAGTACTTC. This gives the protein CASSLGGSREQYF.

The gene calls are TRBV12-3 or TRBV12-4 and TRBJ2-7, with 8 bases matching TRBD2. Unmatched junction bases numbered 5, after V lost 7 bases and J lost 3 bases. This CDR3 spans 13 amino acids. The CDR3 spells CASTPGLGYEQYF. Written as DNA, the CDR3 is TGTGCCAGCACCCCGGGACTAGGCTACGAGCAGTACTTC.

This clone was found a few times. The chain carries TRBV7-9 and TRBJ2-3; D is unresolved. CDR3 length equals 12 residues. Germline V lookup: CDR1 SEHNR, CDR2 FQNEAQ (reference sequence). V was pared by 5 bases and J by 3 bases, with 6 bases between. For the CDR3, the DNA is TGTGCCAGCAGCGGGGTGACAGATACGCAGTATTTT. It codes for CASSGVTDTQYF. The variable domain in full, with the rest retrieved from reference TRBV7-9 and TRBJ2-3, is DTGVSQNPRHKITKRGQNVTFRCDPISEHNRLYWYRQTLGQGPEFLTYFQNEAQLEKSRLLSDRFSAERPKGSFSTLEIQRTEQGDSAMYLCASSGVTDTQYFGPGTRLTVL.

The chain couples TRBV2 to TRBJ1-1; 8 bases agree with TRBD1. In germline, CDR1 is SNHLY, CDR2 FYNNEI. The CDR3 spans 17 residues. Unmatched junction bases numbered 19, after V lost 7 bases and J lost 6 bases. The CDR3 sequence is CASTSPRQGRNRAEAFF. CDR3 DNA sequence: TGTGCCAGCACCAGTCCGCGACAGGGGCGGAATAGAGCTGAAGCTTTCTTT.